The clone carrying this T cell receptor (beta chain) was found a few times. Its antigen is not known. Each CDR3 protein gets one entry after TCRdb re-called the RT-PCR reads with MiXCR. This table has 650,000 to 850,000 distinct CDR3 sequences, roughly 14% appearing once. With V trimmed by 4 bases and J by 5 bases, 8 bases remained unmatched. There are 14 residues in the CDR3. CDR1 is SGHNT, CDR2 YENEEA, per germline. These data belong to a study of response to subunit inactivated influenza vaccine. Points from the study as a whole: The authors offered the suggestion that each seasonal influenza vaccination recruits few new T cells.

The sequencing here drew on PBMCs from blood, taken 14 to 15 days before vaccination. The receptor's source is a man aged 50-60 years who received an inactivated influenza vaccine. The V and J genes are TRBV11-3 and TRBJ2-7; 7 nucleotides align to TRBD1. The CDR3 spells CASSSDRESHEQYF. In DNA, the CDR3 is TGTGCCAGCAGCTCCGACAGGGAATCTCACGAGCAGTACTTC.